One and the same sample provided the 27 T cell receptor beta chains below, sequenced in a study of technical replicates of blood from a handful of donors. Clones were sequenced by immunoSEQ multiplex PCR, and TCRdb holds only the in-frame ones, with some missing. The sample lists around 70,000 clones; around 93% were seen once. Sequencing was done on a sample of T cells isolated from PBMCs. The receptors here all came from a human donor in good health.

This sequence joins TRBV5-4 and TRBJ2-7; a possible D gene is TRBD1 (5 bases). Germline lookup yields CDR1 SGHNT and CDR2 YYREEE (reference sequence). Trimming cost V 0 bases and J 0 bases, with 10 bases left between them. The CDR3 length is 15 residues. As DNA, the CDR3 is TGTGCCAGCAGCTTGGTCCAGGGAAGCTCCTACGAGCAGTACTTC. It encodes CASSLVQGSSYEQYF.

The J gene is TRBJ1-1, the V gene TRBV6-5; D is undetermined. CDR1 and CDR2 from the germline V gene are MNHEY and SVGAGI. The CDR3 is made up of 15 amino acids. The V gene lost 1 base and the J gene lost 4 bases, with 13 bases spanning the gap. The CDR3 sequence: CASSYYPREFTEAFF. In DNA form, the CDR3 reads TGTGCCAGCAGTTACTATCCCCGTGAGTTCACTGAAGCTTTCTTT.

V is TRBV11-2 and J is TRBJ1-3; unclear D gene. The CDR3 is 13 amino acids. V shed 5 bases and J shed 4 bases, with 9 bases lying between them. Germline assignment: CDR1 SGHAT and CDR2 FQNNGV. The CDR3 protein is CASSTQAGNTIYF. The CDR3 DNA reads TGTGCCAGCAGCACCCAAGCCGGAAACACCATATATTTT.

The chain has TRBV19 and TRBJ1-1; perhaps TRBD1 as D (5 bases). The germline V gene encodes CDR1 LNHDA and CDR2 SQIVND (reference sequence). The CDR3 totals 17 residues. Trimming pared 4 bases from V and 4 bases from J, leaving 22 bases between. The CDR3 sequence is CASSRGLAGSGVTEAFF. DNA of the CDR3: TGTGCCAGTAGTAGGGGCCTGGCAGGGTCTGGGGTCACTGAAGCTTTCTTT.

Here the CDR3 DNA reads TGTGCCAGCAGCTTGGCGAGACAGGGCCTCTATGGCTACACCTTC. Translation gives CASSLARQGLYGYTF. The V gene is TRBV5-4, the J gene TRBJ1-2, with 7 bases that match TRBD1. V shed 0 bases and J 4 bases; nucleotides not matched to a gene: 6. The CDR3 is made up of 15 amino acids. From germline, CDR1 is SGHNT and CDR2 YYREEE (reference sequence).

The rearrangement joins TRBV19 to TRBJ2-3; possibly TRBD1 for D (7 bases). The CDR3 covers 15 residues. Germline CDR1 LNHDA, CDR2 SQIVND (reference sequence). The ends were cut back, 5 bases at V and 3 bases at J, with 15 bases in the middle. The DNA of the CDR3 is TGTGCCAGTAGTGGGCGGGACAGTGGGACAGATACGCAGTATTTT. This sequence encodes CASSGRDSGTDTQYF.

About this clone itself: Other DNA sequences of this sample code for an identical CDR3. The rearrangement uses TRBV7-9 and TRBJ1-1, with 7 bases fitting TRBD1. Trimming removed 4 bases from V and 1 base from J; junction bases left unmatched: 0. The CDR3 totals 13 residues. Per the germline V gene, CDR1 is SEHNR and CDR2 is FQNEAQ (reference sequence). The CDR3 spells CASSWTGNTEAFF. CDR3 nucleotides: TGTGCCAGCAGCTGGACAGGGAACACTGAAGCTTTCTTT.

The J gene is TRBJ2-7, the V gene TRBV6-1; D remains unclear. V gave up 8 bases and J gave up 3 bases, with 5 bases separating them. CDR3 length: 10 residues. Germline lookup yields CDR1 MNHNS and CDR2 SASEGT. CDR3 nucleotides: TGTGCCAGCTCAGACTACGAGCAGTACTTC. Translating it yields CASSDYEQYF.

The chain recombines TRBV28 with TRBJ2-7, with TRBD1 identical over 7 bases. Germline CDR1 and CDR2: MDHEN and SYDVKM. Trimming at V came to 6 bases and at J to 0 bases, leaving 5 bases not matched to a gene. This CDR3 is 14 amino acids long. CDR3 in amino acids: CASRPTGHSYEQYF. The CDR3 DNA reads TGTGCCAGCAGACCGACAGGGCACTCCTACGAGCAGTACTTC.

The chain uses TRBV5-1 and TRBJ1-1, with no clear D. This CDR3 contains 13 residues. V gave up 2 bases and J gave up 4 bases, with 9 bases separating them. The germline V gene has CDR1 SGHRS and CDR2 YFSETQ. CDR3 sequence (DNA): TGCGCCAGCAGCTTTTGGTTGGCCACTGAAGCTTTCTTT. Translating it yields CASSFWLATEAFF.

CDR3 amino acids: CASSFDVRIGENIQYF. The CDR3 DNA reads as TGCGCCAGCAGCTTCGATGTTCGGATCGGAGAAAACATTCAGTACTTC. The chain joins TRBV5-1 to TRBJ2-4; D not resolved. The V gene's germline CDR1 is SGHRS and CDR2 YFSETQ. Trimming left V 2 bases short and J 5 bases short, with 17 bases between. This CDR3 comprises 16 residues.

V and J are TRBV19 and TRBJ1-5; D possibly corresponds to TRBD1 (5 bases). CDR1 and CDR2 (germline): LNHDA, SQIVND (reference sequence). The CDR3 covers 15 residues. Trimming took off 2 bases at V and 5 bases at J, with 13 bases between the two ends. CDR3 sequence: CASSIKTEFYQPQHF. The DNA for the CDR3 is TGTGCCAGTAGTATAAAGACAGAGTTTTATCAGCCCCAGCATTTT.

The chain is built from TRBV18 and TRBJ2-2; D is perhaps TRBD1 (6 bases). CDR3 length: 15 amino acids. Germline V CDR1 and CDR2: KGHSH, LQKENI. Trimming removed 3 bases at V and 7 bases at J, with 15 bases between. The CDR3 sequence: CASSPRDTSGGELFF. As DNA, the CDR3 is TGTGCCAGCTCACCCCGGGACACCTCGGGCGGGGAGCTGTTTTTT.

The rearrangement links TRBV28 to TRBJ2-7, with a possible D match to TRBD2 (5 bases). Germline V lookup: CDR1 MDHEN, CDR2 SYDVKM. Trimming removed 2 bases from V and 0 bases from J, with 11 bases in between. The CDR3 has 15 amino acids. The CDR3 sequence: CASSLRLAVSYEQYF. The CDR3 DNA reads as TGTGCCAGCAGTTTACGGCTAGCTGTCTCCTACGAGCAGTACTTC.

The chain links TRBV5-1 to TRBJ1-4; D is ambiguous. Between the trimmed V and J ends, which lost 1 base and 0 bases, there was a span of 7 bases. The CDR3 length is 15 residues. Germline V lookup: CDR1 SGHRS, CDR2 YFSETQ. As DNA, the CDR3 is TGCGCCAGCAGCTTGACGGTTACAACTAATGAAAAACTGTTTTTT. Translating it yields CASSLTVTTNEKLFF.

This chain uses TRBV5-4 with TRBJ1-1, with 7 bases aligning to TRBD1. CDR1 is SGHNT and CDR2 is YYREEE in the germline V gene (reference sequence). The CDR3 totals 14 residues. V dropped 3 bases and J dropped 4; count of bases not matched to a gene: 6. CDR3 nucleotides: TGTGCCAGCAGCTCGCTGACAGGGACCACTGAAGCTTTCTTT. Protein product: CASSSLTGTTEAFF.

This clone was seen a single time. The chain has TRBV27 and TRBJ2-5; 14 nucleotides line up with TRBD2. Per the germline V gene, CDR1 is MNHEY and CDR2 is SMNVEV (reference sequence). With 9 bases clipped from V and 3 bases from J, the junction kept 9 bases outside the gene matches. The CDR3 length is 16 residues. DNA of the CDR3: TGTGCCAGTCAAAGACTAGCGGGGGGGGTGGAAGAGACCCAGTACTTC. Residues: CASQRLAGGVEETQYF.

The gene calls are TRBV19 and TRBJ2-1; 9 bases map to TRBD2. CDR1 and CDR2 (germline): LNHDA, SQIVND (reference sequence). The V and J ends lost 2 bases and 8 bases, in that order; junction bases with no gene match: 7. CDR3 length: 15 amino acids. Here the CDR3 DNA reads TGTGCCAGTAGTATACCTCCCGGGACTAGCCATGAGCAGTTCTTC. Translating gives CASSIPPGTSHEQFF. The complete variable domain, with remaining parts taken from reference TRBV19 and TRBJ2-1, reads DGGITQSPKYLFRKEGQNVTLSCEQNLNHDAMYWYRQDPGQGLRLIYYSQIVNDFQKGDIAEGYSVSREKKESFPLTVTSAQKNPTAFYLCASSIPPGTSHEQFFGPGTRLTVL.

This rearrangement joins TRBV19 to TRBJ2-2, with D tentatively TRBD2 (5 bases). V lost 5 bases and J 1 base, leaving 8 bases between the germline ends. In germline, CDR1 is LNHDA, CDR2 SQIVND (reference sequence). CDR3 length: 14 amino acids. In nucleotides, the CDR3 is TGTGCCAGTAGTGGACTTCTGAACACCGGGGAGCTGTTTTTT. This encodes CASSGLLNTGELFF.

This chain joins TRBV7-8 and TRBJ1-2, with TRBD1 identical over 7 bases. There are 14 residues in the CDR3. The V and J ends lost 1 base and 5 bases, in that order; junction bases with no gene match: 4. Germline V gives CDR1 SGHVS, CDR2 FQNEAQ. The CDR3 region has the DNA TGTGCCAGCAGCTTAGAGGGGGCGCGATATGGCTACACCTTC. Encoded protein: CASSLEGARYGYTF.

V usage is TRBV29-1 and J usage is TRBJ2-3; D is perhaps TRBD1 (5 bases). Germline V lookup: CDR1 SQVTM, CDR2 ANQGSEA. This CDR3 has 16 amino acids. The V gene lost 5 bases and the J gene lost 1 base, with 19 bases spanning the gap. CDR3 DNA: TGCAGCGTTTTCCCCGGACAAGACATTCGCACAGATACGCAGTATTTT. Translating gives CSVFPGQDIRTDTQYF.

The genes are TRBV5-4 and TRBJ1-1; D is undetermined. With 9 bases removed from V and 2 bases from J, the gap between germline ends came to 17 bases. CDR1 is SGHNT and CDR2 is YYREEE in the germline V gene (reference sequence). This CDR3 is built from 14 residues. The CDR3 DNA reads TGTGCCACTAGACCTGGCGGGCCAAACACTGAAGCTTTCTTT. It specifies CATRPGGPNTEAFF.

This chain connects TRBV6-6 to TRBJ1-2, with D perhaps matching TRBD1 (6 bases). Trimming took off 6 bases at V and 10 bases at J, with 12 bases between the two ends. The CDR3 totals 11 residues. Germline V gene sequence: CDR1 MNHNY, CDR2 SVGAGI (reference sequence). The CDR3 bases are TGTGCCAGCAGCGAAGGGGGGGACTACACCTTC. It specifies CASSEGGDYTF.

V gene TRBV19 combines with J gene TRBJ2-3; perhaps TRBD2 as D (6 bases). In germline, CDR1 is LNHDA, CDR2 SQIVND (reference sequence). The CDR3 is made up of 11 amino acids. CDR3 nucleotides: TGTGTCGTAGGGGCGGGGGATACGCAGTATTTT. It translates to CVVGAGDTQYF.

The chain has TRBV7-6 and TRBJ2-5; D is ambiguous. Germline-derived CDR1 and CDR2 are SGHVS and FNYEAQ. Trimming left V 2 bases short and J 0 bases short, with 4 bases between. The CDR3 is 13 residues long. CDR3 region: CASSLQNQETQYF. In nucleotides, the CDR3 is TGTGCCAGCAGCTTACAGAACCAAGAGACCCAGTACTTC. Combining the CDR3 with reference TRBV7-6 and TRBJ2-5 gives the whole variable domain GAGVSQSPRYKVTKRGQDVALRCDPISGHVSLYWYRQALGQGPEFLTYFNYEAQQDKSGLPNDRFSAERPEGSISTLTIQRTEQRDSAMYRCASSLQNQETQYFGPGTRLLVL.

The chain links TRBV13 to TRBJ2-2; TRBD2 matches 7 bases. There are 18 residues in the CDR3. Losses at the gene ends were 0 bases for V and 5 bases for J; bases not matched to a gene: 12. Germline V gives CDR1 PRHDT, CDR2 FYEKMQ (reference sequence). The CDR3 DNA sequence: TGTGCCAGCAGCTTAGGCCGACCAAAGGGCGGGAGTACCGGGGAGCTGTTTTTT. Its protein product is CASSLGRPKGGSTGELFF.

The gene calls are TRBV5-1 and TRBJ1-6, with 7 bases fitting TRBD1. This CDR3 comprises 15 residues. Per germline, CDR1 SGHRS and CDR2 YFSETQ. V lost 0 bases, J lost 10 bases, and 7 bases stayed unmatched. DNA of the CDR3: TGCGCCAGCAGCTTGGAGGGGGCAGGGGTCTCACCCCTCCACTTT. It codes for CASSLEGAGVSPLHF.